These 2 T cell receptor beta chains were all obtained from the same sample, sequenced in a study of cytomegalovirus exposure and HLA in healthy donors. 60 Vbeta and 13 Jbeta primers were used in PCR. The protocol was immunoSEQ multiplex PCR, while the TCRdb copy is restricted to in-frame clones and leaves out a portion. The sample records more than 90,000 clones, under 80% being singletons. The sequenced sample was PBMCs. These receptors were obtained from a man aged 35 to 55 in good health and CMV-seronegative.

The chain carries TRBV18 and TRBJ1-5, with 8 bases identical to TRBD1. The germline V gene encodes CDR1 KGHSH and CDR2 LQKENI. The CDR3 length is 14 residues. The junction had 4 bases not matched to a gene; V was cut back by 5 bases and J by 4 bases. CDR3 in DNA: TGTGCCAGCTCAAGGGGACAGGCTAATCAGCCCCAGCATTTT. Protein: CASSRGQANQPQHF.

J is TRBJ1-4 and V is TRBV5-4; D is unresolved. CDR1 is SGHNT, CDR2 YYREEE, per germline (reference sequence). The CDR3 totals 13 residues. Trimming took 1 base from V and 6 from J, leaving 7 bases between them. As DNA, the CDR3 is TGTGCCAGCAGCTTGCGCCCGGATGAAAAACTGTTTTTT. Its protein product is CASSLRPDEKLFF.